Below, one TCR beta chain is given with its context. What it binds is not known. RNA was extracted and reverse transcribed into cDNA as the sequencing template. Libraries were prepared by immunoSEQ multiplex PCR; TCRdb keeps only in-frame clonotypes and omits some of them. The sample lists 200,000 to 250,000 clones, under 70% seen once, with around 4.3% in the top ten. The data were taken from a study of CD8+ T cells in alopecia areata. V was trimmed by 2 bases and J by 2 bases, leaving 16 bases between them. The germline gives CDR1 SNHLY, CDR2 FYNNEI. The CDR3 loop spans 17 amino acids. Treatment denoted: oral pan-JAK inhibitor, 5-10 mg twice daily. Samples from alopecia areata patients were lesional scalp punch biopsies and peripheral blood. Whole-study results and caveats: Alphabeta T cells residing in normal skin are also sequenced in scalp samples.

This specimen consisted of CD4+ T cells sorted from blood, obtained at week 4, from a patient treated with tofacitinib. The chain is built from TRBV2 and TRBJ2-1, with a tentative D call TRBD1 (6 bases). The sequence was collected from a human donor with alopecia areata. CDR3 sequence reads: CASSESSYRATYNEQFF. DNA of the CDR3: TGTGCCAGCAGTGAAAGTAGTTACAGGGCTACCTACAATGAGCAGTTCTTC. Full variable domain (outside the CDR3, taken from reference TRBV2 and TRBJ2-1): EPEVTQTPSHQVTQMGQEVILRCVPISNHLYFYWYRQILGQKVEFLVSFYNNEISEKSEIFDDQFSVERPDGSNFTLKIRSTKLEDSAMYFCASSESSYRATYNEQFFGPGTRLTVL.